The 8 T cell receptor beta chains below all came from one sample that was sequenced in a study of T cells after yellow fever vaccination. MiXCR, run by TCRdb on the 5' RACE reads, gives a single entry per CDR3 protein. The sample lists under 600,000 distinct CDR3 sequences, 20% to 25% occurring once. The material was PBMCs, obtained about 21 days after the first yellow fever vaccination. These receptors were taken from a man aged 18-30 years who received the YFV17D yellow fever vaccine.

As regards this clonotype: The DNA is omitted, as the CDR3 cannot be located on it reliably, and the CDR3 follows TCRdb's listing. CDR3: CASSFGQGSFLYF. V usage is TRBV27 and J usage is TRBJ2-4; the D call in the table, TRBD1, was not verified against the DNA. Inclusive of both ends, the CDR3 amounts to 13 amino acids. Germline V gene data show CDR1 as MNHEY and CDR2 as SMNVEV (reference sequence).

This clonotype appeared many times. The chain links TRBV15 to TRBJ2-7, with 7 bases that match TRBD1. Germline loops: CDR1 LNHNV, CDR2 YYDKDF (reference sequence). V shed 3 bases, J shed 0 bases, and the junction held 8 bases outside the gene matches. This CDR3 is 16 amino acids long. DNA for the CDR3: TGTGCCACCAGCAGTCTGGACAGGTCCTACTCCTACGAGCAGTACTTC. Protein sequence: CATSSLDRSYSYEQYF.

The chain employs TRBV3-1 and TRBJ2-3; TRBD2 is a possible D gene (7 bases). The CDR3 is 14 amino acids. Germline V gene sequence: CDR1 LGHDT, CDR2 YNNKEL (reference sequence). V was clipped by 5 bases and J by 1 base, with 10 bases between them. The CDR3 DNA reads TGTGCCAGCAGCAAGGGGGGGGGCACAGATACGCAGTATTTT. Its translation: CASSKGGGTDTQYF.

In its sample, this clonotype was seen a few times. The V and J genes are TRBV15 and TRBJ2-7; D is possibly TRBD1 (5 bases). The CDR3 loop spans 14 amino acids. The V gene's germline CDR1 is LNHNV and CDR2 YYDKDF (reference sequence). V dropped 0 bases and J dropped 7 bases, with 13 bases sitting between them. In nucleotides, the CDR3 is TGTGCCACCAGCAGAGATCAGGGTTTGGGAGAGCAGTACGTC. Encoded protein: CATSRDQGLGEQYV.

Only a few counts were recorded for this clonotype. This rearrangement joins TRBV11-2 to TRBJ2-5; 7 bases are a match to TRBD1. V dropped 5 bases and J dropped 5; count of bases not matched to a gene: 5. Germline loops: CDR1 SGHAT, CDR2 FQNNGV. The CDR3 totals 13 residues. The CDR3 nucleotides read TGTGCCAGCAGCCCCGACAGGGTTGAGACCCAGTACTTC. Protein product: CASSPDRVETQYF. Complete variable domain (other parts from reference TRBV11-2 and TRBJ2-5): EAGVAQSPRYKIIEKRQSVAFWCNPISGHATLYWYQQILGQGPKLLIQFQNNGVVDDSQLPKDRFSAERLKGVDSTLKIQPAKLEDSAVYLCASSPDRVETQYFGPGTRLLVL.

This clonotype was recorded at least ten times. The J gene is TRBJ2-5, the V gene TRBV7-2; D gene ambiguous. The CDR3 runs to 12 residues. Per germline, CDR1 SGHTA and CDR2 FQGNSA. Between the trimmed V and J ends, which lost 5 bases and 2 bases, there was a span of 6 bases. CDR3: CASSQYQETQYF. CDR3 DNA sequence: TGTGCCAGCAGCCAGTATCAAGAGACCCAGTACTTC.

A few counts support this clonotype. J is TRBJ1-1 and V is TRBV20-1; no clear D gene. V was pared by 1 base and J by 0 bases, with 18 bases between. The CDR3 length is 17 residues. Germline V gene data show CDR1 as DFQATT and CDR2 as SNEGSKA (reference sequence). CDR3 sequence: CSARVPGRPMLNTEAFF. The DNA for the CDR3 is TGCAGTGCTAGAGTGCCCGGGAGGCCTATGCTGAACACTGAAGCTTTCTTT.

This clonotype was seen more than once but under ten times. The chain carries TRBV25-1 and TRBJ1-2, with a possible D match to TRBD1 (5 bases). The CDR3 has 14 residues. With 0 bases removed from V and 2 bases from J, the gap between germline ends came to 7 bases. The germline gives CDR1 MGHDK, CDR2 SYGVNS. CDR3 in amino acids: CASSEYRTNYGYTF. CDR3 nucleotides: TGTGCCAGCAGTGAATATCGGACAAACTATGGCTACACCTTC.